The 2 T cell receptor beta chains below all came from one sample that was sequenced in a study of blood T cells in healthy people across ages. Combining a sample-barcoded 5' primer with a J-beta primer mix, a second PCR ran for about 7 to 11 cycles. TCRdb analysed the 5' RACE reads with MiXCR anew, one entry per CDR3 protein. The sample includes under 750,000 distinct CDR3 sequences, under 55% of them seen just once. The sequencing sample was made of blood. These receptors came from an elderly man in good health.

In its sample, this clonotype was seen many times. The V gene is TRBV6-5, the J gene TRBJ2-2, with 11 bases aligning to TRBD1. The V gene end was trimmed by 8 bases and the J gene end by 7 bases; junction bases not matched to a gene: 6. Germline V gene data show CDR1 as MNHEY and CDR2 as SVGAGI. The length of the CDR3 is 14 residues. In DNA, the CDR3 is TGTGCCAGCGCCGGGACAGGGGGATTCGGGGAGCTGTTTTTT. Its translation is CASAGTGGFGELFF.

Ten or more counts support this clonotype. The CDR3 sequence: CASSYGGTSYNEQFF. CDR3 DNA: TGTGCCAGCAGTTACGGCGGGACCTCCTACAATGAGCAGTTCTTC. The genes are TRBV6-5 and TRBJ2-1; D perhaps matches TRBD2 (6 bases). Trimming removed 2 bases from V and 0 bases from J, with 8 bases in between. Germline values: CDR1 MNHEY, CDR2 SVGAGI. The CDR3 spans 15 residues.